This record concerns one TCR beta chain sequence. These data belong to a study of blood T cell repertoires in COVID-19. Across the study: Samples of COVID-19 (acute and convalescent) were obtained from the United States, Italy and Spain. Sample material is recorded as cDNA or gDNA derived from T cells, B-cell-depleted T cells, or PBMCs.

Study processing details: Researchers report that nucleated cell counts were estimated from reference gene primer amplification. Clones were read by immunoSEQ multiplex PCR, and TCRdb kept only the in-frame ones, dropping some. The V and J calls and the clone size are those of that table, but D and trimming were determined from the DNA. The sample includes 130,000 or so clones, roughly nine tenths seen only once; the top ten take less than 30%. The CDR3 sequence is 14 residues long. V trimming: 7 bases; J trimming: 2 bases; junction bases outside the gene matches: 5. The V gene's germline CDR1 is SQVTM and CDR2 ANQGSEA.

This receptor was identified in a man aged 65 to 85 with active or convalescent COVID-19. V usage is TRBV29-1 and J usage is TRBJ2-5; TRBD2 matches 12 bases. Input material: peripheral blood. CDR3 sequence: CSGLGTSGQETQYF. The CDR3 nucleotides are TGCAGCGGTTTAGGGACTAGCGGGCAAGAGACCCAGTACTTC.